These T cell receptor beta chains were read from a single sample in a study of blood T cell repertoires in COVID-19. The protocol was immunoSEQ multiplex PCR, while the TCRdb copy is restricted to in-frame clones and leaves out a portion. The table records some 420,000 clones, approximately 90% of them present only once. The sequencing input was PBMCs or T cells enriched from blood (not recorded which). These TCRs come from a man younger than 45 who had recovered from COVID-19. The CDR3 runs from the conserved cysteine through the conserved F or W. A D gene is named only where the DNA matches it firmly. Size is stated for part of the rows, as once, few or many counts, or as a class when the clone is expanded.

J: TRBJ1-2; V: TRBV5-1; size: NA; D: NA; DNA: TGCGCCAGCAGCTTGGTTTTCGGGGGTGACTATGGCTACACCTTC; CDR3: CASSLVFGGDYGYTF
J: TRBJ1-3; V: TRBV18; size: NA; D: NA; DNA: TGTGCCAGCTCACTCCCTCCCCCGTCTGGAAACACCATATATTTT; CDR3: CASSLPPPSGNTIYF
J: TRBJ1-1; V: TRBV28; size: NA; D: NA; DNA: TGTGCCAGCAGTCCCCCTGACACGAACACTGAAGCTTTCTTT; CDR3: CASSPPDTNTEAFF
J: TRBJ2-5; V: TRBV6-5; size: NA; D: TRBD2; DNA: TGTGCCAGCAGCAGTAGCGGGAAGGGGCAAGAGACCCAGTACTTC; CDR3: CASSSSGKGQETQYF
J: TRBJ1-6; V: TRBV3-1/TRBV3-2; size: NA; D: TRBD1; DNA: TGTGCCAGCAGAAATTCCGGACAGGGGGGATCACCCCTCCACTTT; CDR3: CASRNSGQGGSPLHF
J: TRBJ1-5; V: TRBV5-8; size: once; D: TRBD1; DNA: TGTGCCAGCAGCTTGGTTTTCCGACAGGGGGCGCGATGGAATCAGCCCCAGCATTTT; CDR3: CASSLVFRQGARWNQPQHF
J: TRBJ2-7; V: TRBV13; size: NA; D: NA; DNA: TGTGCCAGCAGCTCCCGGAGGGACTTCCAAGCCTACGAGCAGTACTTC; CDR3: CASSSRRDFQAYEQYF
J: TRBJ2-5; V: TRBV6-1; size: NA; D: TRBD2; DNA: TGTGCCAGCAGTGAAGACCTGGGGGGGTTGGAAGAGACCCAGTACTTC; CDR3: CASSEDLGGLEETQYF
J: TRBJ2-1; V: TRBV28; size: NA; D: TRBD2; DNA: TGTGCCAGCAGTTTAGAGACTAGCGGGAGTAATGAGCAGTTCTTC; CDR3: CASSLETSGSNEQFF
J: TRBJ2-2; V: TRBV6-5; size: NA; D: NA; DNA: TGTGCCAGCAGTTACCTGAACACCGGGGAGCTGTTTTTT; CDR3: CASSYLNTGELFF
J: TRBJ1-4; V: TRBV6-5; size: NA; D: TRBD1; DNA: TGTGCCAGCAGGCCCGACAGGGTCGAAAATGAAAAACTGTTTTTT; CDR3: CASRPDRVENEKLFF
J: TRBJ1-1; V: TRBV6-5; size: few; D: TRBD1; DNA: TGTGCCAGCAGCGCGGACAGGGGAGACACTGAAGCTTTCTTT; CDR3: CASSADRGDTEAFF
J: TRBJ2-6; V: TRBV18; size: NA; D: TRBD2; DNA: TGTGCCAGCTCACCAATCGGGAGGAGAGGCTCTGGGGCCAACGTCCTGACTTTC; CDR3: CASSPIGRRGSGANVLTF
J: TRBJ2-5; V: TRBV5-4; size: NA; D: NA; DNA: TGTGCCAGCAGCTTGGGTAGCATAGGAGAGACCCAGTACTTC; CDR3: CASSLGSIGETQYF
J: TRBJ1-2; V: TRBV10-3; size: NA; D: TRBD1; DNA: TGTGCCATCAGTCGGGGGGACAGGGACTATGGCTACACCTTC; CDR3: CAISRGDRDYGYTF
J: TRBJ2-7; V: TRBV27; size: NA; D: TRBD2; DNA: TGTGCCAGCAGTTTGCGGGGGGCCAACGAGCAGTACTTC; CDR3: CASSLRGANEQYF
J: TRBJ2-2; V: TRBV18; size: NA; D: NA; DNA: TGTGCCAGCTCACCAAGCGACCGAACTACCGGGGAGCTGTTTTTT; CDR3: CASSPSDRTTGELFF
J: TRBJ1-6; V: TRBV19; size: NA; D: NA; DNA: TGTGCCAGTAGTGCCTTCGGGTCCGGAATCGATTCACCCCTCCACTTT; CDR3: CASSAFGSGIDSPLHF
J: TRBJ2-2; V: TRBV24-1; size: NA; D: TRBD1; DNA: TGTGCCACCAGTGATTTACCCGGACAGGGGGCGATCGGGGAGCTGTTTTTT; CDR3: CATSDLPGQGAIGELFF
J: TRBJ2-2; V: TRBV10-2; size: NA; D: NA; DNA: TGCGCCAGCAGGGAAGGACCAGGGAAAGCCGGGGAGCTGTTTTTT; CDR3: CASREGPGKAGELFF
J: TRBJ1-1; V: TRBV7-8; size: NA; D: NA; DNA: TGTGCCAGCAGCTTAGCGGGCAGTGTTGGCACTGAAGCTTTCTTT; CDR3: CASSLAGSVGTEAFF
J: TRBJ2-3; V: TRBV28; size: NA; D: TRBD1; DNA: TGTGCCAGCAGTCCTGACAGGGGGCGCGGCACAGATACGCAGTATTTT; CDR3: CASSPDRGRGTDTQYF
J: TRBJ1-6; V: TRBV2; size: NA; D: TRBD1; DNA: TGTGCCAGCAGTCTACCGGGACAGAGGTTTACACCCCTCCACTTT; CDR3: CASSLPGQRFTPLHF
J: TRBJ2-3; V: TRBV3-1/TRBV3-2; size: NA; D: NA; DNA: TGTGCCAGCAGCCGGCGGGATACGCAGTATTTT; CDR3: CASSRRDTQYF
J: TRBJ1-2; V: TRBV18; size: once; D: TRBD1; DNA: TGTGCCAGCTCACCACCGGGGGACAGGGGCCTTCGAGGCTACACCTTC; CDR3: CASSPPGDRGLRGYTF
J: TRBJ2-6; V: TRBV3-1/TRBV3-2; size: NA; D: TRBD1; DNA: TGTGCCAGCAGCCAAGTCGCAGGGGGTTCTGGGGCCAACGTCCTGACTTTC; CDR3: CASSQVAGGSGANVLTF
J: TRBJ2-1; V: TRBV19; size: NA; D: NA; DNA: TGTGCCAGTAGTATTCAGGGCGTCGGGGAGCAGTTCTTC; CDR3: CASSIQGVGEQFF
J: TRBJ1-1; V: TRBV5-1; size: NA; D: TRBD1; DNA: TGCGCCAGCAGACAGACTGGACAGGGGGGAAACACTGAAGCTTTCTTT; CDR3: CASRQTGQGGNTEAFF
J: TRBJ1-1; V: TRBV18; size: NA; D: NA; DNA: TGTGCCAGCTCACCACCGGGCCAAACTGAAGCTTTCTTT; CDR3: CASSPPGQTEAFF
J: TRBJ1-6; V: TRBV6-6; size: NA; D: TRBD1; DNA: TGTGCCAGCAGTCAACCCCCGGGACAGGATAATTCACCCCTCCACTTT; CDR3: CASSQPPGQDNSPLHF
J: TRBJ1-1; V: TRBV5-5; size: NA; D: TRBD1; DNA: TGTGCCAGCAGCTGGGGACAGGGGACTGAAGCTTTCTTT; CDR3: CASSWGQGTEAFF